This entry is about one T cell receptor (beta chain). The data belong to a study of PD-1 blockade in classical Hodgkin lymphoma. Germline CDR1 and CDR2: SGHTA and FQGNSA. The CDR3 runs 14 residues. The V end lost 3 bases, the J end lost 0 bases, and 7 bases lay between the germline ends. Method: immunoSEQ multiplex PCR; TCRdb's copy keeps in-frame clones and lacks some. This table has roughly 10,000 clones, approximately 88% appearing once. Time point given: cycle 4 day 1 (C4D1), after 5 to 7 weeks of nivolumab. Relapses following autologous stem cell transplantation were seen in all patients, with brentuximab vedotin exposure varying. Isolation of CD4+ T cells from thawed PBMCs was performed by magnetic negative selection.

V gene TRBV7-2 combines with J gene TRBJ2-3, with unresolved D. The clonotype comes from a human donor with classical Hodgkin lymphoma. The starting material was CD4+ T cells from blood, obtained before the fourth cycle of nivolumab. The CDR3 DNA follows: TGTGCCAGCAGCTTCTTGACTAGCACAGATACGCAGTATTTT. It is translated as CASSFLTSTDTQYF.